This record looks at one T cell receptor beta chain sequence and its context. What this receptor recognizes is not known. No much larger clone exists at a distance of one base, and base qualities are not known. The data originate from a study of molecular identifiers for immune sequencing clone quantification (dated by TCRdb to 2016 to 2019). Looking at the study overall: For a replicate experiment, the RNA from either approximately 20,000 or 100,000 naive CD8 T cells was divided into five aliquots, and four of those aliquots went on to sequencing. CD8 T cells were used in a methods study to benchmark molecular-identifier clustering-based TCR repertoire sequencing (MIDCIRS) and TCR RNA copy counting. Overall study outcomes, separate from this receptor: In CMV-specific effector cells, clones with more than 20 RNA copies accounted for over 97% of molecules, whereas in naive cells such clones accounted for under 1%. A single cell's worth of spiked-in Jurkat TCR RNA was reported detectable even among under 1.3 million naive CD8 T cells. Highly expanded clone sizes could be underestimated if identical TCR molecules share a barcode. Modeling indicated about 3 TCR RNA copies recovered per cell, compared with 7.5 to 10 by digital PCR, which implies a capture efficiency of approximately 30%. Without barcode sub-clustering, chimeric consensus sequences inflated TCR diversity; chimeras reached as high as 47%. The naive libraries included spiked-in Jurkat TCR RNA (10 copies' worth), and this RNA is not part of the donor repertoire.

Library creation used PCR. Sequencing took place on a NextSeq 500. Preparation of bulk TCR libraries followed a previously described approach, with the TCR primers listed in Table S5. The Qiagen AllPrep DNA/RNA kit was used to purify total RNA. Before any analysis, reads coming from multiple sequencing runs of the same library were combined into one pool. The paper's data handling went like this. Only reads with exact TCR constant sequence were kept, trimmed to 150 nt, and grouped by their 12-nt molecular barcodes. Reads in each barcode group were sub-clustered using a 15% Levenshtein threshold, and a quality-weighted consensus sequence was built for each RNA molecule. Non-functional sequences were removed, as were lower-count sequences one edit away from another. Based on fitting two negative binomial distributions, any barcode sub-cluster with under 20% of the maximum read count was discarded. Starting from the raw public reads, TCRdb applied fastp trimming at Q25, assembled clones with MiXCR and retained in-frame beta chains. Every distinct CDR3 protein forms one entry, paired with its most common genes and DNA. These V and J calls are TCRdb output, not the study's own analysis. This sample gives more than 550,000 distinct CDR3 sequences in total; roughly 23% of them show up just once. About 0.84% of the sample lies in the top ten.

Libraries of naive CD8 T cells were generated from roughly 21,000 to 960,000 sorted cells, with 10%, 30% or 50% of the purified RNA used. Naive CD8 T cells, defined as CD8+CD4-CCR7+CD45RA+, were FACS-sorted into RLT Plus buffer on a BD FACSAria II. More than 8 TCR copies' worth of Jurkat RNA were spiked into roughly 20,000-1,000,000 naive CD8 T cell samples to test detection sensitivity. Enrichment of CD8 T cells was performed with RosetteSep CD8+ T Cell Enrichment Cocktail and Ficoll-Paque, after which ACK red cell lysis was carried out. Cut back by 2 bases and 3 bases, the V and J ends lie 14 bases apart. The CDR3 starts with the cysteine, ends with the phenylalanine, and has 15 residues. Just CDR3 DNA is preserved here, 45 bases in frame from base 1.

The source is a human donor in good health. Some libraries in this study had Jurkat cell RNA spiked in. The receptor chain draws on TRBV12-3 or TRBV12-4 and TRBJ2-7; the D element could tentatively be TRBD1 or TRBD2, as 5 bases agree for each. Specimen: naive CD8+ T cells from blood, with Jurkat cell RNA spiked in. The sample's cell subset or site label, in plain terms: FACS-sorted CD8+CD4-CCR7+CD45RA+ naive T cells. CDR3 region: CASSLSGDGYYEQYF. The nucleotide sequence is TGTGCCAGCAGTTTAAGTGGGGACGGGTACTACGAGCAGTACTTC.